This T cell receptor beta chain was sequenced during a study of cytomegalovirus exposure and HLA in healthy donors (dated by TCRdb to the late 2010s). With regard to the full study: An earlier analysis of some 550 of the donors reported 250 to 350 Gb of sequence data and roughly 100 million unique TCR beta sequences from 150 million to 200 million T cells. An early release that covered several hundred HLA-typed donors contained approximately 290 gigabases of sequencing data and some 87 million unique TCR sequences. Of the approximately 400 genotyped donors, more than 75% were placed in the genetic ancestry cluster associated with self-reported Caucasian donors. The study aimed to test whether signatures of past pathogen exposure could be identified by cataloging public T cell receptors. The T cell repertoires of several hundred subjects were profiled by immunosequencing and related to cytomegalovirus serostatus. Besides the first cohort of around 700 subjects, a separate validation cohort made up of over a hundred different subjects was used. The study combined high-throughput TCR immunosequencing, statistical association of individual TCRs with disease status, and machine learning to predict cytomegalovirus infection status. To study patterns of TCR occurrence, a later analysis re-analyzed previously published TCR beta repertoires from 700 or so donors and added high-resolution HLA genotyping. Rather than drawing on any new phenotypic data, the later analysis identified candidate immune exposures from TCR beta sequences and the way those sequences occurred across donors. An earlier analysis of some 600 of the donors applied high-throughput TCR beta sequencing to assess whether each TCR beta V gene segment acted as functional or pseudogenic. Donor age, sex, ethnicity and CMV serostatus were collected together with the repertoire data. A later genetic analysis took genome-wide SNP genotypes for about 55% of the 666 donors and used that subset as a discovery cohort. Every repertoire in the discovery cohort had been generated on one and the same sequencing platform. Class I and class II HLA loci were covered by the typing at four-digit resolution. The number of typed donors differed by locus: 629-630 for A, B, C, DRB1 and DQB1; some 500 for DQA1; about 600 for DPA1; and roughly 490 for DPB1. Because of strong linkage in the cohort, five DR-DQ haplotypes were treated as single units for association and clustering. Among 300 to 500 genotyped donors of the cohort, an average of approximately 200,000 unique TCR beta nucleotide sequences was sequenced per donor, of which about 19% were non-productive.

In total, fewer than 750 healthy bone marrow donors made up the cohort. All cohort members were sampled while nominally healthy, although unrecorded immune exposures were likely present. The donor tested CMV seronegative and was one of the 352 seronegative cohort members. Each donor provided a peripheral blood sample, and peripheral blood mononuclear cells were used for TCR beta sequencing. Genomic DNA was extracted from the blood cell samples with the Qiagen DNeasy Blood Extraction Kit. Concerning this clone itself: Its antigen remains unidentified. No quality values exist for individual bases; no much larger clone is one base distant.

Broader findings and caveats from the paper: A further reported finding was that TCR beta sequences accurately predicted the HLA-A and HLA-B alleles for most subjects in the first cohort. The presence/absence analyses assumed that sequencing depth was roughly uniform across donors, and that assumption may not be true. When HLA alleles, especially DR and DQ, strongly co-occurred, attributing TCR associations to individual alleles was difficult. Across donors, most TCR sequences were observed very rarely, whereas some public TCRs were present in many individuals. The sequencing pipeline was judged likely to have produced a cluster of highly shared sequence variants as a technical artifact. In a later analysis, most CMV-associated TCR beta chains were found to appear HLA-restricted, with HLA associations seemingly driven largely by CMV exposure. V-gene and J-gene trimming of TCR beta chains was associated with a missense DCLRE1C variant in a later genetic analysis, and the association was replicated in an independent cohort. The classifier was reported to diagnose cytomegalovirus status with high specificity and sensitivity in both the original cohort and the validation cohort. According to a later analysis, parvovirus B19, influenza, CMV and Epstein-Barr virus appeared linked to several top co-occurrence clusters. The authors suggested that the approach could potentially be extended to other disease states and immunological phenotypes. In a later analysis, the rate of TCR association differed among HLA loci, with DRB1 alleles having the most associated TCRs and HLA-C alleles having the fewest. In a later analysis, HLA-associated TCR beta chains showed more clonal expansion and lower generation probabilities than non-associated chains that were equally common. At a false discovery rate of 0.05, a later analysis linked roughly 17,000 TCR beta sequences to specific HLA alleles. In vitro tests confirmed that a few of the cytomegalovirus-associated TCR beta chains recognize cytomegalovirus antigens. The cohort was sequenced for TCR beta chains only, and without alpha or paired-chain data the features that could be detected were limited. The earlier analysis of approximately 590 of the donors excluded seventeen rarely observed V segments, including chromosome 9 orphons, because counts were too low. A later genetic analysis reported fewer N-insertions in productive TCRs among donors in an Asian-associated ancestry cluster than the roughly 650-donor mean. The only immune exposure information available for the cohort was CMV serostatus. In the study, some 180 TCR beta chains were listed as associated with cytomegalovirus. HLA typing was unavailable for some donors at each locus, so association tests used only the typed subset. Broadly in line with IMGT annotations, most TCR beta V segments showed up in productive rearrangements about 87% or about 30% of the time in an earlier analysis of 587 of the donors. Correlated functional status among segregating V segments might reflect linkage disequilibrium, but an unknown experimental factor could not be ruled out.

Library generation was performed with the immunoSEQ multiplex PCR assay. For the multiplex PCR, a mixture combining 60 forward primers for TCR Vbeta segments and 13 reverse primers for TCR Jbeta segments was used. A multiplex PCR assay on genomic DNA amplified the CDR3 region of rearranged TCR beta genes. The amplified TCR beta libraries were sequenced on the Illumina HiSeq System as 87-base-pair reads. The authors' analysis ran thus. A later analysis tallied 75 million to 95 million unique TCR beta chains across the 666 repertoires, and approximately 9.9 million of those chains were shared by two or more donors. Raw reads were error-corrected and collapsed into unique sequences with a nearest-neighbor algorithm that merged closely related sequences to remove PCR and sequencing errors. CDR3 sequences were aligned to IMGT reference sequences to assign V, D and J gene segments. For a sequence to be retained, a match of at least six nucleotides to both a V gene segment and a J gene segment was required. A rearrangement was called productive if the CDR3 had no stop codons and remained in frame with V and J, and every other rearrangement was called non-productive. CDR3 was defined according to IMGT convention as the region running from the second conserved V-encoded cysteine to the conserved J-encoded phenylalanine. In an earlier analysis of around 640 of the donors, sequences lacking an unambiguous match to a single V gene segment were excluded. An earlier analysis of around 600 of the donors classified V segments as functional when productive rearrangements were above 56.7% and as segregating when the standard deviation between donors was above 5%. A statistical classification framework was built to diagnose cytomegalovirus status from the catalog of TCR beta chain sequences. In a later analysis, TCR nucleotide sequences were compared against IMGT/GENE-DB human TR gene sequences so that V and J genes could be assigned. The TCRdist pipeline was used in a later analysis to assign CDR3 sequences and most-parsimonious VDJ recombination scenarios. A later analysis defined each TCR beta chain by its CDR3 amino acid sequence plus V-gene family, and excluded reads lacking a unique V-gene family. In a later analysis, 450 to 600 highly shared, low-generation-probability nucleotide sequences were removed to address suspected cross-contamination and a sequencing artifact. A later analysis calculated a clonal expansion index for each public chain from normalized within-repertoire ranks of inferred template counts. In a later analysis, generation probabilities were computed using a VDJ recombination model fitted to out-of-frame rearrangements, and the results were checked against IGoR. Hypergeometric tests were used in a later analysis to score TCR-TCR, TCR-HLA and TCR-CMV co-occurrence, with a repertoire-size bias correction applied to the TCR pairs. False discovery rates were estimated in a later analysis by permuting HLA or CMV assignments 20 times. In a later analysis, co-occurring TCRs were grouped with DBSCAN, and TCRdist sequence similarity was added when clustering was performed within HLA-allele-positive subsets. Repertoires with fewer than 30,000 or more than 120,000 public chains were left out of co-occurrence clustering, as were about five repertoires with anomalous nucleotide sharing. Held by TCRdb, this immuneACCESS table contains in-frame sequences only and omits some clones. Under half of the omission traces to an unresolved V gene where checked; the cause of the rest is unknown. The DNA gave D and trimming, while V, J and clone size come from that table. For this sample there are around 220,000 clones; approximately 80% appear just once. The ten largest clones add up to 1.3% to 1.5% of the sample.

The sequenced sample consisted of PBMCs. This clonotype was obtained from a girl under 18 in good health and CMV-seronegative.

The DNA sequence is as follows: TGTGCCAGTAGTATATCTTCCAGCGGGTCAGATACGCAGTATTTT. The resulting protein is CASSISSSGSDTQYF. Rearrangement joined TRBV19 to TRBJ2-3; TRBD2 might be the D gene, on 6 matching bases. Inclusive of the bounding cysteine and phenylalanine, the CDR3 is 15 residues long. This entry keeps only the CDR3 DNA: 45 bases, framed from base 1. The germline V gene (reference sequence) gives CDR1 as LNHDA and CDR2 as SQIVND. Trimming takes 2 bases from V and 4 bases from J, and the germline ends sit 13 bases apart.